This entry describes one T cell receptor beta chain. Its antigen is as yet unknown. Researchers prepared the TRB cDNA libraries using 5' RACE with UMI labels. Reprocessing the 5' RACE reads, TCRdb reports a single entry for every CDR3 protein and omits DNA. This sample contains roughly 4,700 distinct CDR3 sequences. These data come from a study of CXCR3-negative and CXCR3-positive naive CD8 T cells. Study-wide findings and caveats: Naive subsets did not differ in surface CD5, and TRB CDR3 properties served to infer TCR strength. Comparably high diversity was seen in both naive subsets, and much lower diversity in memory CD8+ cells. When CXCR3-positive naive cells were set against CXCR3-negative naive cells, the former had more hydrophobic TRB CDR3s.

Those CD8+ T cells considered naive were CD45RO-CCR7+CD27+CD95-. Germline CDR1 is MNHEY and CDR2 is SVGEGT. This CDR3 region has 16 residues. This sequence originates from a human donor in good health. Some clones in this sample may be carry-over from other donors' samples. The gene calls are TRBV6-2 or TRBV6-3 and TRBJ2-2; TCRdb returns TRBD2, unconfirmable since there is no DNA. Sequenced material: naive CXCR3+ CD8+ T cells from blood. This sample's subset: CD45RO-CCR7+CD27+CD95- naive CD8+ T cells expressing CXCR3 (TNR3+). The chain's CDR3 is CASSGTSGKFTGELFF.